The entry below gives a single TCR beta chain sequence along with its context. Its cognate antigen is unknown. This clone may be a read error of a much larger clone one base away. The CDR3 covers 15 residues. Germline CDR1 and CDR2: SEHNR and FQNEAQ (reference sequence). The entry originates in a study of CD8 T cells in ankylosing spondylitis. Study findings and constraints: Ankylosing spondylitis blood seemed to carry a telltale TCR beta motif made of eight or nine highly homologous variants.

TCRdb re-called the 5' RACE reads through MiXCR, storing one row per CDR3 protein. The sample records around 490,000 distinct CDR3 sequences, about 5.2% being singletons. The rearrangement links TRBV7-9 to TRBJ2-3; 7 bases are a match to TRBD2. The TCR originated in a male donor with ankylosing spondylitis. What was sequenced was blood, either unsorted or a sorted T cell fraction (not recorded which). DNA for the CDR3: TGTGCCAGCAGCCGGCGGGGGAGATTGGTAGATATGCAGTATTTT. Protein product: CASSRRGRLVDMQYF.